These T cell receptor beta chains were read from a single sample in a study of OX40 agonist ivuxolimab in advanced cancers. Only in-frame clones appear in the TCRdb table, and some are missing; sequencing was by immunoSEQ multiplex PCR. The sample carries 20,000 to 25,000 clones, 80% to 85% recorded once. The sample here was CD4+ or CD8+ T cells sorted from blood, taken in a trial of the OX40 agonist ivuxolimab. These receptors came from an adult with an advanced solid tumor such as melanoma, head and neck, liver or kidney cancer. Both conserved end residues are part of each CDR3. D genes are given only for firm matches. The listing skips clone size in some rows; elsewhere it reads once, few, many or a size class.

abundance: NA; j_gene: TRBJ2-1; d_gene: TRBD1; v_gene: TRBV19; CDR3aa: CASSPGQGGEQFF; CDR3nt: TGTGCCAGTAGTCCCGGACAGGGGGGTGAGCAGTTCTTC
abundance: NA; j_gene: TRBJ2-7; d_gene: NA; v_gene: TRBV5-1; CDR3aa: CASSLYSSNEQYF; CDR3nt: TGCGCCAGCAGCTTGTATTCTTCTAACGAGCAGTACTTC
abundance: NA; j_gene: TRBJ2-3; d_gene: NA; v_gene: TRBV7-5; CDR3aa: CASSLARPPTDTQYF; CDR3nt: TGTGCCAGCAGCTTAGCGCGGCCCCCCACAGATACGCAGTATTTT
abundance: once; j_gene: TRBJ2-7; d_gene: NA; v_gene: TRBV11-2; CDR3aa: CASSLWRWDASYEQYF; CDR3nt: TGTGCCAGCAGCTTATGGCGCTGGGACGCTTCCTACGAGCAGTACTTC
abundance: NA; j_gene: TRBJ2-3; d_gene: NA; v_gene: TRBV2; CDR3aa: CASSDPRVTDTQYF; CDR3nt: TGTGCCAGCAGTGACCCGAGGGTGACAGATACGCAGTATTTT
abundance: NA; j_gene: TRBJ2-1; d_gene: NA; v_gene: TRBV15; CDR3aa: CATSREELSYNEQFF; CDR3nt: TGTGCCACCAGCAGAGAGGAACTGTCCTACAATGAGCAGTTCTTC
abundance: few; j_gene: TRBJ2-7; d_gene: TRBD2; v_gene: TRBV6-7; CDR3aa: CASSPDSGSYEQYF; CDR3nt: TGTGCCAGCAGCCCCGACAGCGGGAGCTACGAGCAGTACTTC
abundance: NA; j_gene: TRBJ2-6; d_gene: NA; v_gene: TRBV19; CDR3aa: CASSISQRGKSGANVLTF; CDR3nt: TGTGCCAGTAGTATTTCCCAGAGGGGGAAATCTGGGGCCAACGTCCTGACTTTC
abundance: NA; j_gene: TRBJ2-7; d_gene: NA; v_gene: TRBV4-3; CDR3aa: CASRPSARARYEQYF; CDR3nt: TGCGCCAGCAGGCCTTCAGCTCGGGCGAGGTACGAGCAGTACTTC
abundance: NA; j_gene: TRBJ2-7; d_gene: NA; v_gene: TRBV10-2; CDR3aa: CASSGNRAGEQYF; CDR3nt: TGCGCCAGCAGTGGGAACAGGGCGGGAGAGCAGTACTTC
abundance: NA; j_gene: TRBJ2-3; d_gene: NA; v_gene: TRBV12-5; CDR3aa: CASGLVRETQYF; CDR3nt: TGTGCTAGTGGTTTGGTACGGGAGACGCAGTATTTT
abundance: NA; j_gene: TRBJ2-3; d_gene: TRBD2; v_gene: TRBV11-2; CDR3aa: CASSGKWGGATDTQYF; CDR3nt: TGTGCCAGCAGCGGAAAGTGGGGGGGTGCCACAGATACGCAGTATTTT
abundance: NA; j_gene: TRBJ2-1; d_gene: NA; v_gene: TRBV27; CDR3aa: CASSPSTTGYNEQFF; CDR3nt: TGTGCCAGCAGCCCCTCGACGACCGGGTACAATGAGCAGTTCTTC
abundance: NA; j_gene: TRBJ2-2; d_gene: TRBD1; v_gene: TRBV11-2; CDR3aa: CASSPDRGEEVLFF; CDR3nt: TGTGCCAGCAGCCCCGACAGGGGCGAAGAAGTTCTGTTTTTT
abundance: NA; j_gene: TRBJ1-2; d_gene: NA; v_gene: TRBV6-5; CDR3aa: CASSYSIGQDLYGYTF; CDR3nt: TGTGCCAGCAGTTACTCGATAGGGCAGGACCTTTATGGCTACACCTTC
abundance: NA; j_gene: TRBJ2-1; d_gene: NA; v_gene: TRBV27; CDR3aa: CASSLVGTSSNEQFF; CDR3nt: TGTGCCAGCAGTTTGGTAGGGACCTCTTCTAATGAGCAGTTCTTC
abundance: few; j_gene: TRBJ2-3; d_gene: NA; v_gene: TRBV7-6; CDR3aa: CASSPGTSPDTQYF; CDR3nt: TGTGCCAGCAGCCCCGGGACCTCTCCAGATACGCAGTATTTT